This T cell receptor (beta chain) stems from a study of shared clonotypes between healthy human individuals. Study in general: Per donor, three plates held CD4 naive cells, three held CD4 memory, two held CD8 naive and one held CD8 memory.

Generated by immunoSEQ multiplex PCR, the TCRdb table keeps only in-frame clones and is missing some. The sample contains 2.5 million or so clones, around 94% of which appear only once. Germline loops: CDR1 MDHEN, CDR2 SYDVKM. CDR3 length: 12 amino acids. V was cut by 6 bases and J by 6 bases, with 9 bases left in between. The chain carries TRBV28 and TRBJ2-1; D not resolved. Material for sequencing was naive CD4+ T cells sorted from blood. The subset denotes: CD45RA+ positively selected. The sequence came from a man aged 18-30 years in good health. The CDR3 DNA sequence: TGTGCCAGCAGGACCCCCGGCAATGAGCAGTTCTTC. This sequence encodes CASRTPGNEQFF.